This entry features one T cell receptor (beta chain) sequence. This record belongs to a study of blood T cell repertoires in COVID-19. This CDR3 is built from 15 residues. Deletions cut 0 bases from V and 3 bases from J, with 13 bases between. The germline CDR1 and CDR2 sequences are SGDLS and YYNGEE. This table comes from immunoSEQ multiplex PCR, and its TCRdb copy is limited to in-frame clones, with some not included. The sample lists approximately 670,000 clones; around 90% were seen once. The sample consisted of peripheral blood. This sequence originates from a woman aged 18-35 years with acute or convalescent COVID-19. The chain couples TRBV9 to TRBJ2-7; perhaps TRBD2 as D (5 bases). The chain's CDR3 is CASSVAGSLIYEQYF. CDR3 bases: TGTGCCAGCAGCGTAGCGGGGAGCCTGATCTACGAGCAGTACTTC.